This note documents a single T cell receptor (beta chain) sequence. Its antigen is undetermined. This sample is part of a study of cytomegalovirus exposure and HLA in healthy donors. The CDR3 length is 14 residues. Germline V gene lookup returns CDR1 SGHNT and CDR2 YENEEA. Trimming stripped 3 bases from V and 1 base from J, with 7 bases between. PCR involved 60 Vbeta and 13 Jbeta primers. Study processing details: Counted up in a later analysis, unique TCR beta chains came to approximately 83 million, with around 9.9 million shared. Sequencing used immunoSEQ multiplex PCR; TCRdb keeps in-frame clones, though not all of them. Clone size and the V and J calls come from that table; the DNA yielded D and trimming. Recorded for this sample: 110,000 to 150,000 clones. Study-level points and caveats: Later on, an analysis found that several of the most significant clusters appeared to be linked to common viral pathogens, which included parvovirus B19. TCR beta chain V- and J-gene trimming was linked, in a later analysis, to a missense variant in DCLRE1C.

The origin of this receptor is a man aged 35-49 years in good health and CMV-seronegative. Sequenced: PBMCs. V is TRBV11-3 and J is TRBJ2-1; D possibly corresponds to TRBD2 (6 bases). The CDR3 spells CASSFGGSYNEQFF. DNA of the CDR3: TGTGCCAGCAGCTTCGGGGGTTCCTACAATGAGCAGTTCTTC.